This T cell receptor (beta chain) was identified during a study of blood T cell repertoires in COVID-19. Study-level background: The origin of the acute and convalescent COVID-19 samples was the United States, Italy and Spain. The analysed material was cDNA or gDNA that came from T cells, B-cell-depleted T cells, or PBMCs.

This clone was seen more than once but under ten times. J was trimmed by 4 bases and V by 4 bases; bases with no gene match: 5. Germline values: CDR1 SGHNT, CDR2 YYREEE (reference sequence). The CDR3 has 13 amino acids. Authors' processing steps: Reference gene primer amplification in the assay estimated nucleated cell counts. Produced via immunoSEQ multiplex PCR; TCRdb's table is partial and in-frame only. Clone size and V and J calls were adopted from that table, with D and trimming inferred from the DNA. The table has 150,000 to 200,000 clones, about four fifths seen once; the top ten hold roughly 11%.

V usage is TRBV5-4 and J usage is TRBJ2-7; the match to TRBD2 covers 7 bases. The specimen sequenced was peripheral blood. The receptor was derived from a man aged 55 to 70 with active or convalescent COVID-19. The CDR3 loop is CASSPGGIYEQYF. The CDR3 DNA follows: TGTGCCAGCAGCCCGGGAGGAATATACGAGCAGTACTTC.